This T cell receptor beta chain emerged from a study of beta chain features in type 1 diabetes. General study points: Patients with type 1 diabetes showed fewer VDJ junction insertions and more deletions.

Germline CDR1 and CDR2: SGHTA and FQGTGA. Trimming stripped 5 bases from V and 5 bases from J, with 9 bases between. The CDR3 consists of 13 residues. Expressed TCRB transcripts were sequenced because the entire RNA isolate underwent reverse transcription. Reads from naive, central memory and regulatory T cell samples averaged about 3.8 million. Repertoires were generated with immunoSEQ multiplex PCR, while TCRdb's copy carries only in-frame clones and drops some. The repertoire holds about half a million clones, with 11% as singletons. This clone turned up a few times. As yet, its antigen is unknown. The chain joins TRBV7-3 to TRBJ2-2; weak D call: TRBD2 (5 bases). The clonotype was recovered from a woman between 18 and 30 years old in good health. Sequencing was done on a sample of naive CD4+ T cells from blood. CDR3 sequence (DNA): TGTGCCAGCAGCGCCTGGGAGACCGGGGAGCTGTTTTTT. It encodes CASSAWETGELFF.